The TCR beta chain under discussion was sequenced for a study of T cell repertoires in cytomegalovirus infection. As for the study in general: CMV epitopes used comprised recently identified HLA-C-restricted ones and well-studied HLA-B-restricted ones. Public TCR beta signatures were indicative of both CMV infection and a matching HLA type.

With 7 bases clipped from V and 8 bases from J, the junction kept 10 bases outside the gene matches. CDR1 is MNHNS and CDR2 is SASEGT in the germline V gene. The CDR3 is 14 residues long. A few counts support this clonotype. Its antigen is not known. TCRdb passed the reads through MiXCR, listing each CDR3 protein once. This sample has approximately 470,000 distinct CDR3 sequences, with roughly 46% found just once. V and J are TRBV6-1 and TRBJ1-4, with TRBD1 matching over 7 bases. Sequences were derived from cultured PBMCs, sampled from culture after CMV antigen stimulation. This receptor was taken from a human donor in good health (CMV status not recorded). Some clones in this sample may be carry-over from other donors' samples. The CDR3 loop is CASNRDSSIEKLFF. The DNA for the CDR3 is TGTGCCAGCAACAGGGACAGCTCCATCGAAAAACTGTTTTTT.